The following is a TCR beta chain sequence with its context. The data are from a study of blood T cell repertoires in COVID-19. Whole-study context: Nucleic acid was either cDNA or gDNA, and it came from T cells, B-cell-depleted T cells, or PBMCs.

From germline, CDR1 is MGHRA and CDR2 YSYEKL. This CDR3 comprises 15 residues. V was pared by 1 base and J by 1 base, with 7 bases between. Some clones are missing from TCRdb's copy, which holds only in-frame ones; the method was immunoSEQ multiplex PCR. This repertoire shows 80,000 to 100,000 clones, about 89% found once; its top ten account for 10%. V gene TRBV4-1 combines with J gene TRBJ2-2; TRBD2 is a possible D gene (6 bases). The clonotype comes from a man over 45 with acute or convalescent COVID-19. The source material was peripheral blood. The CDR3 spells CASSQAGVNTGELFF. The CDR3 region has the DNA TGCGCCAGCAGCCAAGCGGGAGTGAACACCGGGGAGCTGTTTTTT.